This TCR beta chain was profiled in a study of T cells after yellow fever vaccination. The ends lost 3 bases at V and 7 bases at J; junction bases unmatched: 5. CDR1 is DFQATT, CDR2 SNEGSKA, per germline (reference sequence). The CDR3 length is 14 residues. Making TCR cDNA involved 5'RACE template switching, which added UMIs and a universal primer site. TCRdb ran MiXCR on the 5' RACE reads and lists one entry per CDR3 protein. The data show more than 300,000 distinct CDR3 sequences, roughly a tenth seen once. This receptor was identified in a man between 18 and 35 years old who received the YFV17D yellow fever vaccine. The sequences come from CD4+ T cells sorted from PBMCs, collected 45 days after the yellow fever booster vaccination. The chain couples TRBV20-1 to TRBJ2-4; 11 nucleotides match TRBD1. The CDR3 region is CSARRDRGDNIQYF. In DNA, the CDR3 is TGCAGTGCTAGGAGGGACAGGGGGGACAACATTCAGTACTTC.